Following are 17 T cell receptor beta chains from one sample sequenced in a study of T cell changes during pregnancy in multiple sclerosis. Clones were sequenced by immunoSEQ multiplex PCR, and TCRdb holds only the in-frame ones, with some missing. The table lists about 75,000 clones, about 89% of them singletons. This specimen consisted of peripheral blood, obtained in the first trimester of pregnancy. Receptors were obtained from a female donor in good health, enrolled as a control in a pregnancy study.

CDR3 in amino acids: CASQGVPGEAFF. CDR3 coding DNA: TGCGCCAGTCAGGGGGTTCCAGGTGAAGCTTTCTTT. J is TRBJ1-1 and V is TRBV10-1, with TRBD1 matching 7 bases. Germline V gene sequence: CDR1 WNHNN, CDR2 SYGVQD (reference sequence). This CDR3 region has 12 residues. J was trimmed by 7 bases and V by 9 bases; bases with no gene match: 8.

This clone came up a few times. The chain links TRBV7-9 to TRBJ1-1; D remains ambiguous. The CDR3 spans 14 residues. V shed 1 base and J shed 5 bases, with 11 bases lying between them. CDR1 is SEHNR, CDR2 FQNEAQ, per germline (reference sequence). The chain's CDR3 is CASSLGLSGTEAFF. DNA of the CDR3: TGTGCCAGCAGCTTAGGACTAAGTGGTACTGAAGCTTTCTTT.

This clone was found once. V is TRBV9 and J is TRBJ2-6, with 10 positions matching TRBD2. The CDR3 consists of 20 residues. The germline V gene has CDR1 SGDLS and CDR2 YYNGEE. After removal of 4 bases from V and 0 bases from J, the junction contained 13 bases not matched to a gene. CDR3 region: CASSPFGSGRTFSGANVLTF. As DNA, the CDR3 is TGTGCCAGCAGCCCGTTCGGTAGCGGGAGGACCTTCTCTGGGGCCAACGTCCTGACTTTC.

The V gene is TRBV28, the J gene TRBJ2-7; a possible D gene is TRBD2 (6 bases). The germline gives CDR1 MDHEN, CDR2 SYDVKM. Trimming pared 10 bases from V and 6 bases from J, leaving 22 bases between. CDR3 length equals 14 residues. CDR3 bases: TGTGCCACCCTGGCATCGGGAGATGAGGGCGAGCAGTACTTC. Amino acid sequence: CATLASGDEGEQYF.

This clone was picked up one time. The V call is TRBV6-5, the J call TRBJ1-1; maybe TRBD1 (6 bases). There are 14 residues in the CDR3. Germline V lookup: CDR1 MNHEY, CDR2 SVGAGI. Between the trimmed V and J ends, which lost 2 bases and 1 base, there was a span of 8 bases. The CDR3 reads CASSYEGGNTEAFF. The CDR3 nucleotides read TGTGCCAGCAGTTACGAAGGGGGGAACACTGAAGCTTTCTTT.

The chain uses TRBV27 and TRBJ2-7; D gene uncertain. Trimming pared 5 bases from V and 2 bases from J, leaving 7 bases between. Germline assignment: CDR1 MNHEY and CDR2 SMNVEV (reference sequence). The CDR3 has 12 residues. This CDR3 reads CASSPSPYEQYF. The CDR3 coding sequence is TGTGCCAGCAGTCCGTCTCCCTACGAGCAGTACTTC.

The chain recombines TRBV6-1 with TRBJ2-3; possible D gene TRBD1, 6 bases. Germline values: CDR1 MNHNS, CDR2 SASEGT. V lost 3 bases and J lost 1, with 11 bases in between. CDR3 length: 15 amino acids. The CDR3 DNA reads TGTGCCAGCAGTGACGCAGGGGCCGGCACAGATACGCAGTATTTT. Translation gives CASSDAGAGTDTQYF.

The chain combines TRBV15 with TRBJ1-5; D is ambiguous. V lost 0 bases, J lost 9 bases, and 15 bases lay in between. Germline CDR1 reads LNHNV; CDR2 reads YYDKDF (reference sequence). The CDR3 spans 15 residues. The CDR3 nucleotides read TGTGCCACCAGCAGAGATCTTGGGCACGACCTGCCCCAGCATTTT. This codes for CATSRDLGHDLPQHF. The full variable domain, completed using reference TRBV15 and TRBJ1-5, is DAMVIQNPRYQVTQFGKPVTLSCSQTLNHNVMYWYQQKSSQAPKLLFHYYDKDFNNEADTPDNFQSRRPNTSFCFLDIRSPGLGDTAMYLCATSRDLGHDLPQHFGDGTRLSIL.

The genes are TRBV19 and TRBJ2-5; 8 nucleotides line up with TRBD1. The CDR3 consists of 14 residues. Per germline, CDR1 LNHDA and CDR2 SQIVND (reference sequence). J gave up 4 bases and V 6 bases, and 7 bases lay outside the gene matches. The CDR3 DNA reads TGTGCCAGTAGCAAACAGGGGGATGGAGAGACCCAGTACTTC. As protein: CASSKQGDGETQYF.

The rearrangement links TRBV5-1 to TRBJ1-1; D not certain. V was cut by 0 bases and J by 2 bases, with 8 bases left in between. The CDR3 is 14 amino acids. Germline CDR1 and CDR2: SGHRS and YFSETQ. The CDR3 protein is CASSLGPSNTEAFF. DNA for the CDR3: TGCGCCAGCAGCTTGGGACCTAGCAACACTGAAGCTTTCTTT.

V and J are TRBV11-2 and TRBJ2-3; 9 nucleotides agree with TRBD2. V lost 0 bases, J lost 6 bases, and 7 bases stayed unmatched. CDR1 and CDR2 (germline): SGHAT, FQNNGV. This CDR3 has 16 amino acids. CDR3 sequence reads: CASSLEGAGGRDTQYF. The CDR3 bases are TGTGCCAGCAGCTTAGAGGGTGCGGGGGGGCGGGATACGCAGTATTTT.

V is TRBV19 and J is TRBJ1-6; TRBD1 aligns across 7 bases. The trim removed 5 bases at V and 8 bases at J, leaving 6 bases unmatched. The CDR3 is 14 amino acids. Per germline, CDR1 LNHDA and CDR2 SQIVND (reference sequence). Here the CDR3 reads CASSVRDSDSPLHF. CDR3 nucleotide sequence: TGTGCCAGTAGTGTCCGGGACAGCGATTCACCCCTCCACTTT.

Regarding this clone: This sample also contains other DNA sequences that code for the same CDR3. The genes are TRBV7-2 and TRBJ1-5; 7 positions agree with TRBD1. The length of the CDR3 is 15 residues. Per germline, CDR1 SGHTA and CDR2 FQGNSA. The ends lost 4 bases at V and 3 bases at J; junction bases unmatched: 6. As DNA, the CDR3 is TGTGCCAGCAGCTCACAGGGGTCGGCCAATCAGCCCCAGCATTTT. Translation gives CASSSQGSANQPQHF.

This clone showed up just a few times. The chain joins TRBV27 to TRBJ1-2; TRBD1 agrees at 8 bases. The CDR3 extends over 15 amino acids. The germline V gene has CDR1 MNHEY and CDR2 SMNVEV (reference sequence). With V trimmed by 5 bases and J by 6 bases, 11 bases remained unmatched. CDR3 protein: CASSPLGQGADGYTF. The CDR3 nucleotides are TGTGCCAGCAGTCCCCTAGGCCAGGGGGCTGATGGCTACACCTTC.

This clone was seen just once. This chain links TRBV7-9 with TRBJ1-3, with D unclear. V lost 5 bases to trimming and J lost 8 bases, with 10 bases between them. Germline values: CDR1 SEHNR, CDR2 FQNEAQ (reference sequence). The CDR3 contains 12 residues. CDR3: CASSLDSHTIYF. In nucleotides, the CDR3 is TGTGCCAGCAGCCTCGACTCACACACCATATATTTT.

J is TRBJ2-3 and V is TRBV9; TRBD2 matches at 9 bases. Germline CDR1 and CDR2: SGDLS and YYNGEE. The CDR3 loop spans 15 amino acids. V dropped 2 bases and J dropped 0; count of bases not matched to a gene: 1. CDR3 loop: CASSVSGSSTDTQYF. The CDR3 nucleotides are TGTGCCAGCAGCGTTAGCGGGAGCAGCACAGATACGCAGTATTTT.

This chain links TRBV7-9 with TRBJ1-2; tentative D call: TRBD1 (5 bases). The CDR3 runs 16 residues. Trimming removed 5 bases from V and 5 bases from J, with 21 bases in between. Germline V gene sequence: CDR1 SEHNR, CDR2 FQNEAQ (reference sequence). The DNA for the CDR3 is TGTGCCAGCAGCCTACCTCTAACCGGGGGTCTGTATGGCTACACCTTC. It is translated as CASSLPLTGGLYGYTF.